The rows below give T cell receptor beta chains drawn from one sample of a study of CD8+ T cells in alopecia areata. Some clones are missing from TCRdb's copy, which holds only in-frame ones; the method was immunoSEQ multiplex PCR. The sample lists over 200,000 clones, roughly 64% seen once, with roughly 4.2% in the top ten. The sequencing used CD4+ T cells sorted from blood, collected at week 4, from a patient treated with tofacitinib. The receptors derive from a human donor with alopecia areata. Both conserved end residues are part of each CDR3. A D gene is named only where the DNA matches it firmly. Some rows have no size entry. The others give once, few or many, or a class for an expanded clone.

CDR3aa | CDR3nt | j_gene | d_gene | v_gene | abundance
CAWGWTGRRAEAFF | TGTGCCTGGGGGTGGACAGGGCGAAGGGCTGAAGCTTTCTTT | TRBJ1-1 | TRBD1 | TRBV30 | -
CAWSQGVWSNQPQHF | TGTGCCTGGAGTCAGGGGGTGTGGAGCAATCAGCCCCAGCATTTT | TRBJ1-5 | TRBD1 | TRBV30 | few
CASRVGIYNSPLHF | TGTGCCAGCAGGGTCGGAATTTATAATTCACCCCTCCACTTT | TRBJ1-6 | - | TRBV2 | -
CSAIRGYEQYF | TGCAGTGCGATCAGGGGCTACGAGCAGTACTTC | TRBJ2-7 | - | TRBV20-1 | -
CASSQGPGGYTF | TGTGCCAGCAGCCAAGGCCCGGGTGGCTACACCTTC | TRBJ1-2 | - | TRBV14 | -
CASSFPGQENTGELFF | TGTGCCAGCAGCTTCCCGGGACAGGAGAACACCGGGGAGCTGTTTTTT | TRBJ2-2 | TRBD1 | TRBV7-2 | -
CASSTGTTNYGYTF | TGCGCCAGCAGCACAGGGACCACTAACTATGGCTACACCTTC | TRBJ1-2 | - | TRBV5-1 | -
CAWRGSGNTIYF | TGTGCCTGGAGGGGTTCTGGAAACACCATATATTTT | TRBJ1-3 | - | TRBV30 | -
CSAIGTDLTGELFF | TGCAGCGCTATCGGGACAGATCTTACCGGGGAGCTGTTTTTT | TRBJ2-2 | TRBD1 | TRBV29-1 | -
CASSPMGTGDSPLHF | TGTGCCAGCTCACCAATGGGGACAGGGGATTCACCCCTCCACTTT | TRBJ1-6 | TRBD1 | TRBV18 | -
CSVAAGGWGTDTQYF | TGCAGCGTTGCGGCAGGGGGCTGGGGCACAGATACGCAGTATTTT | TRBJ2-3 | TRBD1 | TRBV29-1 | -
CASSLQGNQPQHF | TGCGCCAGCAGCCTACAGGGGAATCAGCCCCAGCATTTT | TRBJ1-5 | TRBD1 | TRBV4-1 | few
CATRDRGETQYF | TGCGCCACCCGCGACAGGGGAGAGACCCAGTACTTC | TRBJ2-5 | TRBD1 | TRBV5-1 | -
CASTLLAGVTETQYF | TGTGCCAGCACCCTACTAGCGGGGGTCACAGAGACCCAGTACTTC | TRBJ2-5 | TRBD2 | TRBV2 | few
CASSSSPQEREAFF | TGCGCCAGCAGCTCCTCCCCTCAGGAAAGAGAAGCTTTCTTT | TRBJ1-1 | - | TRBV5-1 | few
CASSPQGRGTGRHEQYF | TGTGCCAGCAGCCCTCAAGGTAGGGGGACAGGGCGGCACGAGCAGTACTTC | TRBJ2-7 | TRBD1 | TRBV7-8 | few
CASSLDRTYEQYF | TGTGCCAGCAGCTTAGACAGGACCTACGAGCAGTACTTC | TRBJ2-7 | - | TRBV11-3 | -
CASSLLGTGGIEAFF | TGTGCCAGCAGCTTACTCGGGACAGGGGGGATTGAAGCTTTCTTT | TRBJ1-1 | TRBD1 | TRBV7-2 | -
CASWEQGFGGSEAFF | TGTGCCTCCTGGGAACAGGGGTTTGGAGGCTCTGAAGCTTTCTTT | TRBJ1-1 | TRBD1 | TRBV6-5 | -
CASRGEGPLFF | TGCGCCAGCAGGGGAGAAGGGCCGCTGTTTTTT | TRBJ2-2 | - | TRBV5-1 | -
CSALGLQETQYF | TGCAGCGCCTTGGGGTTACAAGAGACCCAGTACTTC | TRBJ2-5 | - | TRBV29-1 | few
CASSHGMTGAYEQYF | TGTGCCAGCAGCCACGGAATGACAGGGGCCTACGAGCAGTACTTC | TRBJ2-7 | TRBD1 | TRBV5-6 | -
CATGKDRVNSPLHF | TGTGCCACCGGCAAGGACAGGGTCAATTCACCCCTCCACTTT | TRBJ1-6 | TRBD1 | TRBV27 | -
CSVAWVPSYNEQFF | TGCAGCGTTGCTTGGGTTCCTTCCTACAATGAGCAGTTCTTC | TRBJ2-1 | - | TRBV29-1 | -
CSVEESPYEQYF | TGCAGCGTGGAGGAGTCCCCCTACGAGCAGTACTTC | TRBJ2-7 | - | TRBV29-1 | -
CASGSQGYGELFF | TGTGCTAGTGGTTCTCAGGGTTACGGGGAGCTGTTTTTT | TRBJ2-2 | - | TRBV12-5 | -
CAWIPGTGSYGYTF | TGTGCCTGGATTCCCGGGACAGGGAGCTATGGCTACACCTTC | TRBJ1-2 | TRBD1 | TRBV30 | -
CASRDTFSGANVLTF | TGTGCCAGCCGGGACACCTTCTCTGGGGCCAACGTCCTGACTTTC | TRBJ2-6 | - | TRBV6-5 | -